These 11 T cell receptor beta chains originate from one sample sequenced in a study of T cell responses to AZD1222 COVID-19 vaccine (dated by TCRdb to about 2021). Libraries were made using the immunoSEQ multiplex PCR assay. Not all clones reach the TCRdb copy of this immuneACCESS table, which keeps in-frame sequences only. Checked studies attribute under half of the gap to unresolved V genes and leave the rest unexplained. A total of some 150,000 clones appear in this sample, more than 75% of them only once. About a tenth of the sample comes from the top ten. This specimen's time point label, per the study, means: about 28 days (+/-7) after the second vaccine dose. Sequenced material: peripheral blood, taken 28 days after the second AZD1222 dose. Receptor source: an adult who received the AZD1222 COVID-19 vaccine.

This clone was seen just once. The chain joins TRBV18 to TRBJ2-1; D call uncertain. The CDR3 runs 13 residues. Trimming took 2 bases from V and 4 from J, leaving 6 bases between them. Germline CDR1 and CDR2: KGHSH and LQKENI. CDR3 in DNA: TGTGCCAGCTCACCATCAGAGTACAATGAGCAGTTCTTC. It is translated as CASSPSEYNEQFF.

This clone is a singleton in its sample. The chain uses TRBV9 and TRBJ1-1; D perhaps matches TRBD1 (5 bases). Germline values: CDR1 SGDLS, CDR2 YYNGEE. Between the trimmed V and J ends, which lost 3 bases and 7 bases, there was a span of 16 bases. The CDR3 consists of 14 residues. CDR3 nucleotide sequence: TGTGCCAGCAGCGCCCACTCAGGGATAGGTGAAGCTTTCTTT. It is translated as CASSAHSGIGEAFF.

The chain couples TRBV29-1 to TRBJ2-7; D perhaps matches TRBD1 (8 bases). Germline assignment: CDR1 SQVTM and CDR2 ANQGSEA. V was pared by 6 bases and J by 7 bases, with 13 bases between. The CDR3 loop spans 11 amino acids. DNA of the CDR3: TGCAGCGTAGGACAGGGAGGGGAGCAGTACTTC. Amino acids: CSVGQGGEQYF.

The chain links TRBV5-6 to TRBJ1-5; D perhaps matches TRBD1 (5 bases). Per the germline V gene, CDR1 is SGHDT and CDR2 is YYEEEE. There are 14 residues in the CDR3. Trimming removed 4 bases from V and 6 bases from J, with 14 bases in between. CDR3 sequence (DNA): TGTGCCAGCAGCCGGGGACTGGGGGGTCAGCCCCAGCATTTT. Its protein product is CASSRGLGGQPQHF.

The chain couples TRBV12-3 or TRBV12-4 to TRBJ1-2, with D tentatively TRBD1 (5 bases). V dropped 6 bases and J dropped 4 bases, with 12 bases sitting between them. There are 13 residues in the CDR3. The CDR3 sequence: CASSATGSYGYTF. The CDR3 region has the DNA TGTGCCAGCAGCGCTACAGGTTCCTATGGCTACACCTTC.

This chain joins TRBV7-3 and TRBJ2-1; D not resolved. Trimming took off 4 bases at V and 4 bases at J, with 17 bases between the two ends. The CDR3 runs 16 residues. CDR1 and CDR2 (germline): SGHTA, FQGTGA. Written as DNA, the CDR3 is TGTGCCAGCAGCTCAGACGGCTATCCCTTTTACAATGAGCAGTTCTTC. Amino acids: CASSSDGYPFYNEQFF. The whole variable domain, remainder taken from reference TRBV7-3 and TRBJ2-1, is GAGVSQTPSNKVTEKGKYVELRCDPISGHTALYWYRQSLGQGPEFLIYFQGTGAADDSGLPNDRFFAVRPEGSVSTLKIQRTERGDSAVYLCASSSDGYPFYNEQFFGPGTRLTVL.

The chain employs TRBV3-1 (or the pseudogene TRBV3-2) and TRBJ2-6, with 8 bases identical to TRBD1. The CDR3 extends over 18 amino acids. J was trimmed by 0 bases and V by 1 base; bases with no gene match: 5. Per the germline V gene, CDR1 is LGHDT and CDR2 is YNNKEL (reference sequence). The CDR3 bases are TGTGCCAGCAGCCAAGTTAGACAGGGGATCTCTGGGGCCAACGTCCTGACTTTC. Protein: CASSQVRQGISGANVLTF.

The gene calls are TRBV6-6 and TRBJ2-5, with D possibly TRBD2 on 6 matching bases. V was trimmed by 2 bases and J by 4 bases, leaving 11 bases between them. The CDR3 loop spans 14 amino acids. Germline CDR1 reads MNHNY; CDR2 reads SVGAGI (reference sequence). The CDR3 reads CASSYGTGRETQYF. In DNA, the CDR3 is TGTGCCAGCAGTTACGGGACTGGACGAGAGACCCAGTACTTC.

The CDR3 region has the DNA TGTGCCAGCAGCGTAGGAGGAGGGGTTGGAAATCAGCCCCAGCATTTT. This gives the protein CASSVGGGVGNQPQHF. The chain combines TRBV9 with TRBJ1-5, with D possibly matching TRBD1 (5 bases). V was clipped by 0 bases and J by 4 bases, with 14 bases between them. This CDR3 comprises 16 residues. The V gene's germline CDR1 is SGDLS and CDR2 YYNGEE. The variable domain in full, with the rest retrieved from reference TRBV9 and TRBJ1-5, is DSGVTQTPKHLITATGQRVTLRCSPRSGDLSVYWYQQSLDQGLQFLIQYYNGEERAKGNILERFSAQQFPDLHSELNLSSLELGDSALYFCASSVGGGVGNQPQHFGDGTRLSIL.

This clone was counted once. This rearrangement joins TRBV28 to TRBJ2-1; TRBD2 agrees at 15 bases. The V gene end was trimmed by 6 bases and the J gene end by 4 bases; junction bases not matched to a gene: 10. The CDR3 sequence is 18 residues long. Germline V gives CDR1 MDHEN, CDR2 SYDVKM. The CDR3 sequence is CASRGLAGGKGGYNEQFF. For the CDR3, the DNA is TGTGCCAGCAGGGGACTAGCGGGAGGAAAGGGGGGTTACAATGAGCAGTTCTTC.

This sequence joins TRBV11-1 and TRBJ2-7; D is uncertain. The germline V gene encodes CDR1 SGHAT and CDR2 FQDESV (reference sequence). The CDR3 consists of 12 residues. The V gene lost 6 bases and the J gene lost 3 bases, with 9 bases spanning the gap. CDR3 sequence reads: CASRGIHYEQYF. DNA for the CDR3: TGTGCCAGCAGGGGGATTCACTACGAGCAGTACTTC.